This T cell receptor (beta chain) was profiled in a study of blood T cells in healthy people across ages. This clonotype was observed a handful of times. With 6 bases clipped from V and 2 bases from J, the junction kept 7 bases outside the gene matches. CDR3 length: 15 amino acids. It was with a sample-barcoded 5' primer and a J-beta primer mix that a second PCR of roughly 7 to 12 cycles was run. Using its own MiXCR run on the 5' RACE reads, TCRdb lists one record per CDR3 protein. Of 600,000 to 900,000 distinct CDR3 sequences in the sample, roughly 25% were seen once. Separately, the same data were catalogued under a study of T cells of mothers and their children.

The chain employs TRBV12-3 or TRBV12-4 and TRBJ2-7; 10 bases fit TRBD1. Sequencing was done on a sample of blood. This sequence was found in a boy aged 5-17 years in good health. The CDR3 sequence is CASRRDRGRTYEQYF. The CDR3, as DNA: TGTGCCAGCAGACGAGACAGGGGGCGCACCTACGAGCAGTACTTC.